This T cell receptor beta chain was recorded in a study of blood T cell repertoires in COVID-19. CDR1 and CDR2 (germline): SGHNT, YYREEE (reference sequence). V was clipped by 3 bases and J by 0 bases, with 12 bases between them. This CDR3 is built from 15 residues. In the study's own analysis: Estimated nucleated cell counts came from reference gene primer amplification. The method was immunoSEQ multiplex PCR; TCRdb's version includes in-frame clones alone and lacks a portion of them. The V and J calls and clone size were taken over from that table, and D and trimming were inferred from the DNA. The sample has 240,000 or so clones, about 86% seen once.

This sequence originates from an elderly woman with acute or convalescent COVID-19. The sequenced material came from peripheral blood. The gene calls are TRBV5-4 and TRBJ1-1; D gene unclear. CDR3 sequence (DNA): TGTGCCAGCAGCTCCCCGACACAGTTGAACACTGAAGCTTTCTTT. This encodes CASSSPTQLNTEAFF.